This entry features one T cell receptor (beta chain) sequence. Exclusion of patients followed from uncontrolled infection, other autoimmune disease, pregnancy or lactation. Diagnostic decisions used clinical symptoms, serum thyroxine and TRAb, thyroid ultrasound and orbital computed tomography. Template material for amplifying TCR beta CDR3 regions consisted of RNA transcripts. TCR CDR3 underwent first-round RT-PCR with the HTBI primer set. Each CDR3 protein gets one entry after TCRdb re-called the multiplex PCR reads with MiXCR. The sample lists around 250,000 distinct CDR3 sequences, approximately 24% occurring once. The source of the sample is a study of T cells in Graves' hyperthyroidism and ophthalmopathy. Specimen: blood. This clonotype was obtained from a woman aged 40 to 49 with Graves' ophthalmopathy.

CDR3 amino acids: CASRTGTGYQPQHF. The DNA for the CDR3 is TGTGCCAGTAGGACCGGGACAGGGTATCAGCCCCAGCATTTT. The chain recombines TRBV19 with TRBJ1-5, with TRBD1 matching 9 bases. Losses at the gene ends were 6 bases for V and 5 bases for J; bases not matched to a gene: 5. CDR1 is LNHDA, CDR2 SQIVND, per germline (reference sequence). The CDR3 is made up of 14 amino acids.